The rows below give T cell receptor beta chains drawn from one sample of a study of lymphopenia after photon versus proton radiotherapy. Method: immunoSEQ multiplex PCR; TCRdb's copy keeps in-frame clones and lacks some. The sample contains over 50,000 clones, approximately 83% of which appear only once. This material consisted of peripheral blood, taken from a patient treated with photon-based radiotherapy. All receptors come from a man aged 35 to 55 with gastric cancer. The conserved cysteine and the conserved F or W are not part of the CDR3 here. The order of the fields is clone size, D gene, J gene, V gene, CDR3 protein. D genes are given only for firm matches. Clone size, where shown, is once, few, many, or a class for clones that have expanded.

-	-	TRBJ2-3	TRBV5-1	ASSLDSRGDTQY
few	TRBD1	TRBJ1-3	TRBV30	AWRDRTYSGNTIY
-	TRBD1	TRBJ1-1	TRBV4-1	ASSQTPGTVIEAF
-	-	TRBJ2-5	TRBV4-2	ASSQDRFSNSETQY
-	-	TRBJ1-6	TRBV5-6	ASSLGQANSPLH
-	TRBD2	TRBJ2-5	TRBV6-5	ASRGTSGGETQY
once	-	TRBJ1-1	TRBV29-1	SVAQLKNTEAF
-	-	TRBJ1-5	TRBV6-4	ASSETRNQPQH
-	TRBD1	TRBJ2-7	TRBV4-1	ASSPLDREASYEQY
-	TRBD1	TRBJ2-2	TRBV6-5	ASRTGTGNTGELF
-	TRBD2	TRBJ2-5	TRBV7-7	ASSMGRGGSYQETQY
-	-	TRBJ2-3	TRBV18	ASSEDTQY
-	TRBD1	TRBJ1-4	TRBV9	ASSPRQGAFEKLF
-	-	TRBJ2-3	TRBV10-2	ASRVGNTDTQY
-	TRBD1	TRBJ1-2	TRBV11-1	ASSLVQGVDYT
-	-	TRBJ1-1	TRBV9	ASSVAGLGEAF
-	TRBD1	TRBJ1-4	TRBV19	ASRDRGPAGEKLF
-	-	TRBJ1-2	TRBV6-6	ASSRAGNYGYT
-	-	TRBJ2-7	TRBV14	ASSPWGYEQY
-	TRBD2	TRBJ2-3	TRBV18	ASSPPLAGGERDTQY
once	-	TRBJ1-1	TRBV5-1	ASRADPSMNTEAF
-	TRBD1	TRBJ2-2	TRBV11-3	ASSFRDSGTGELF
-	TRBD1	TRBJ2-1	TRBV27	ASRVQGVYNEQF
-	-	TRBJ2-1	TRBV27	ASSSPVGSYNEQF
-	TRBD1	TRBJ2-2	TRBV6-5	ASRGQGVSTGELF
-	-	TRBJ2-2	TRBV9	ASSVEVTGELF
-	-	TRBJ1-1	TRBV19	ASSIRRRNTEAF
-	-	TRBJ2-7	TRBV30	AWTPLGRGPYEQY
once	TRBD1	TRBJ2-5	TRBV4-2	ASSQEGTGGETQY
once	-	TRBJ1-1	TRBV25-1	ASSEDPGPEAF
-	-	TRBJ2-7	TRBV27	ASSSTRDLTYEQY
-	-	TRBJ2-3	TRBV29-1	SVGKGLGTDTQY
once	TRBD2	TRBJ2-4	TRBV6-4	ASSESSGGANIQY
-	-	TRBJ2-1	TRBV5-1	ASSLAEQGTHNEQF
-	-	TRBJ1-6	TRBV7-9	ARQEGYNSPLH
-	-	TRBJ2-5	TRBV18	ASSPPGLQETQY
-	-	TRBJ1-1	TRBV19	ASSTEGPNTEAF